The clone carrying this TCR beta chain has just a few counts. Its specificity is unknown. This entry belongs to a study of response to subunit inactivated influenza vaccine. TCRdb itself ran the RT-PCR reads through MiXCR, one entry per CDR3 protein. The table lists around 490,000 distinct CDR3 sequences, around 8% of them singletons. Study-wide findings and caveats: Authors suggested few new T cells are recruited by each seasonal influenza vaccination.

The V gene's germline CDR1 is SNHLY and CDR2 FYNNEI. The CDR3 runs 15 residues. Trimming took 7 bases from V and 3 from J, leaving 18 bases between them. The V and J genes are TRBV2 and TRBJ1-2; maybe TRBD1 (6 bases). The TCR sequence derives from a man between 45 and 75 years old who received an inactivated influenza vaccine. The sample consisted of PBMCs from blood, taken 23 months after vaccination. CDR3 nucleotide sequence: TGTGCCAGCAACCCCAACAGGGCCGTCTACTATGGCTACACCTTC. This translates into CASNPNRAVYYGYTF.